One TCR beta chain is described in this entry. Its specificity is not known. The authors' processing: After removing out-of-frame reads, 2.3 million or so distinct TCRbeta sequences remained. Profiled with immunoSEQ multiplex PCR; TCRdb holds only in-frame clones, not every one. D and trimming were read from the DNA, whereas the V and J calls and clone size are those reported in that table. The table has about 56,000 clones, 82% seen once; the top ten hold 0.4% to 0.45%. The sample belongs to a study of memory CD4+ T cells and cytomegalovirus serostatus. Findings and caveats of the study: Median bootstrapped AUC for CMV status was just under 0.97 originally, approximately 0.9 US-trained. The CMV-associated TCR signature appears largely within the CD4+ memory repertoire. Of about 150 reported CMV TCRbeta sequences, under 70 were found in memory CD4+ repertoires.

V was cut by 3 bases and J by 0 bases, with 11 bases left in between. Germline CDR1 is MDHEN and CDR2 is SYDVKM. This CDR3 contains 16 residues. Single viable CD3+CD4+CD8-CD45RO+ cells were sorted as the memory CD4+ T cells. The V call is TRBV28, the J call TRBJ2-2, with no clear D. The clonotype was recovered from an adult in good health and CMV-seronegative. The sample taken for sequencing was memory CD4+ T cells from blood. The CDR3 loop is CASSLIGSSNTGELFF. CDR3 sequence (DNA): TGTGCCAGCAGTTTGATTGGCAGTTCGAACACCGGGGAGCTGTTTTTT.